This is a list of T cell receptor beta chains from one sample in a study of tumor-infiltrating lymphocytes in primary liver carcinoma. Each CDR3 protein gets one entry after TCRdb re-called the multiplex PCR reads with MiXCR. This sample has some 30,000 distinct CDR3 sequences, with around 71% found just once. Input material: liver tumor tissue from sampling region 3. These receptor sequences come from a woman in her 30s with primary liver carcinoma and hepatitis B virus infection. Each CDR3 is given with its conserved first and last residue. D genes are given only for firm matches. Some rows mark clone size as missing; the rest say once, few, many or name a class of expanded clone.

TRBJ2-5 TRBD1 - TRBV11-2 TGTGCCAGCAGCATAGGCCCCCCGGGACAGGGGTGGGAGGCCCAGTACTTT CASSIGPPGQGWEAQYF
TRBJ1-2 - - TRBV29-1 TGTAGCGGGGGGGGGTTCGATGGCTGCACCTTC CSGGGFDGCTF
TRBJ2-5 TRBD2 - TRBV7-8 TGTGCCAGGTGCTTAGCGTTCGCCACAACTAGCGGGGTTAAAGAGACCCAGTACTTC CARCLAFATTSGVKETQYF
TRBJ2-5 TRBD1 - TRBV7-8 TGTGCCAGGAGCGTAGAAGGGGGCGATAGGGAGACCCAGTACTTC CARSVEGGDRETQYF
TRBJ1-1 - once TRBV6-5 TGTGCTAGCAGTTGGAACAGGGATGCTGAAGTTTTCTTT CASSWNRDAEVFF
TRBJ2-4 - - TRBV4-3 TGCGCCAGTAGCCAAGGTTGGGGAACCAAAAACATCCAGTACTTC CASSQGWGTKNIQYF
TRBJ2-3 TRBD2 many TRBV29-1 TGTAGCCAATCGAGCGGGAGACCCCAAGATACGCAGTATTTT CSQSSGRPQDTQYF
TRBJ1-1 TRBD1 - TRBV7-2 TGTGCCAGCAGCCGGTTCGTTACCGGGACAGGATGGAACGCTGAAGCTTTCTTT CASSRFVTGTGWNAEAFF
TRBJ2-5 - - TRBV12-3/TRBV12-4 TGTGCCAGTAGTTACCCGGACTCCCAAGTGAACCAGTACTTC CASSYPDSQVNQYF
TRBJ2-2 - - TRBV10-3 TGTGCCATCAGTGAGTCGCTCACCGGGGAGCTGTTTTTT CAISESLTGELFF
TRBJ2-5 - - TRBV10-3 TGTGAGATCAGTGAGTCGGTTACCAGACAAGAGACCCAGTACTTC CEISESVTRQETQYF
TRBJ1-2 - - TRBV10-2 TGCGCCAGCCTTAGGCACAGCTATGGCTACACCTTT CASLRHSYGYTF
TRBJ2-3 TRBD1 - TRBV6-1 TGTGCCAGCGTGTTACAGGGGGCCACAGTTACGCAGTATTTC CASVLQGATVTQYF
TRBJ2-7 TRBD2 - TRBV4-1 TGCGCCAGCAGCCAAGGTCTACTAGCGGAAGATCAGTACTTC CASSQGLLAEDQYF
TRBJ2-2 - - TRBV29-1 TGCAGCGTTGTTGGTTGGACCGGGGAGCTGTTTTTT CSVVGWTGELFF
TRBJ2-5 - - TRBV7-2 TGTGGCAGCAGCTTAGCAGTGGCTAGTGGGTACCAAGAGACCCAGTACTTC CGSSLAVASGYQETQYF
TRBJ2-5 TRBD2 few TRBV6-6 TGTGCCAGCTCACTAGCGGGGCCCCAAGAGACCCAGTATTTC CASSLAGPQETQYF
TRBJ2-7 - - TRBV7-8 TGTGCCAGCAACTCGGGTCGCGGTCGTACTGTGAGGTCCTACGAGCAGTACTTC CASNSGRGRTVRSYEQYF
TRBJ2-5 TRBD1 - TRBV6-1 TGTGCCAGAAGTGTACTAGGGGGCCCGGAAGATACTCAGTACTTC CARSVLGGPEDTQYF
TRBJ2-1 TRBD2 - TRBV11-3 TGTGCCAGCAGCCGACCAGCGGGGGGGGGGCATGAGCACTTCTTC CASSRPAGGGHEHFF
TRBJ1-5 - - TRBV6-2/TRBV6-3 TGTGCCAGCGGACGACAAGGGGCGCGTAGTAATCAGCCCCAGCATTTT CASGRQGARSNQPQHF
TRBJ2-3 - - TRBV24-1 TGTGCCATGAGTGATGGTATAGGGACAACCCCCGGAGATACGCAGTATTTT CAMSDGIGTTPGDTQYF
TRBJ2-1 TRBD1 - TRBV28 TGTGCCAGCAGTCACCGGGACAGGAGTAAGAATGAACAGTTCTTC CASSHRDRSKNEQFF
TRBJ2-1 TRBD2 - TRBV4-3 TGCGCCAGCAGCCAAGGTTGGGACTATGCCTACAATGAGCTGTTCTTC CASSQGWDYAYNELFF
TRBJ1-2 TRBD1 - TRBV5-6 TGTGCCAACAGCCGGGACAGTAACTATGGCTACACCTTC CANSRDSNYGYTF
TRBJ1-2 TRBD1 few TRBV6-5 TGTGCCAGCAGGGGACAGGGGATTGGCTACACCTTC CASRGQGIGYTF
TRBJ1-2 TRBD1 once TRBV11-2 TGTGCCGACACTCAGGGGGGGGGTGGAGGCTACATCTTC CADTQGGGGGYIF
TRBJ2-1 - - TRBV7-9 TGTGCCAGCAGCTTTAGTATGGCAGGCTCCTACAATGAGCAGTTCTTC CASSFSMAGSYNEQFF
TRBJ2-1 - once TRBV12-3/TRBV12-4 TGTACCAACAGCTTGATGTTAAGCGAACAGTTCTTC CTNSLMLSEQFF
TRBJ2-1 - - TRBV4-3 TGCGCCAGCAGCCAAGATTGGGATTACGTCTACAACGAGCAGTTCTTC CASSQDWDYVYNEQFF
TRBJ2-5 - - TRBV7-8 TGTGCCAGTAGCTTAAACAGGATGCGTCAAGAGACCCAGTACTTC CASSLNRMRQETQYF
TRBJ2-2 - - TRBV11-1 TGTGCCAGCTGTTTAGTGTGGGGTACGAACACTGGGGAGCTGTTTTTT CASCLVWGTNTGELFF
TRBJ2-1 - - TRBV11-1 TGTGCCAACAGCTTAAGTCCGACTAGAGGGAGGTTCGGCAAAGAGCAGTTCTTC CANSLSPTRGRFGKEQFF
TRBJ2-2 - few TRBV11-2 TGTGCCAGCAGCGACGGGCACAACACGAACACCGGGGAGCTGTTTTTT CASSDGHNTNTGELFF
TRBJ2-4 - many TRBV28 TGTGCCAGCAGCCACAGGGGGGGGGCCAAAAACATTCAGTACTTC CASSHRGGAKNIQYF
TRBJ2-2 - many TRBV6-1 TGTGCCAGCAGTAGGACAGAAAGGAACACCGGGGAGCTGTTTTTT CASSRTERNTGELFF
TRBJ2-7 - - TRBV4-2 TGTGCCAGCAGCCAGGAAGACCTAGGACAGAGGGGACCGCGCGAGCAGTGCTTC CASSQEDLGQRGPREQCF
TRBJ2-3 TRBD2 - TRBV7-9 TGTGCCAGCAGTTTATTTGCGGGAGGTTTCACAGATAGGCAGTATTTT CASSLFAGGFTDRQYF
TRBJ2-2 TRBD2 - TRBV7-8 TGTACCAGCAGCTCCTTTAGACTAGCGGGAGAGGGCACCTGGGAGCTGTTTTTT CTSSSFRLAGEGTWELFF
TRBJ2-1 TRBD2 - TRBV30 TGTGCCTGGAGACTAGCGGGACTGTCCTATAATGACCAGTTCTTC CAWRLAGLSYNDQFF
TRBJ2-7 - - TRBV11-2 TGTGCCAGGAGCTTAATACAAGGGACCTACGAGCAGTACTTC CARSLIQGTYEQYF
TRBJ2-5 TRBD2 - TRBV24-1 TGTGCCACCAGTAGAGCGACTAGCGGGAGAGGGCAAGAGACCCAGTACTTC CATSRATSGRGQETQYF
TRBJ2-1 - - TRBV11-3 TGTGCCAGCACCTCCCGGGTGGCGCGGACCATGGGCAATGAGCAGTTCTTC CASTSRVARTMGNEQFF
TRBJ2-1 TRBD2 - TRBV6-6 TGTGGAAGCAGTTGGGTAGCGGGAACCTCTTGCGAGCAGTTCTTC CGSSWVAGTSCEQFF
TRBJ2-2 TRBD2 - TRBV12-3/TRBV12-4 TGTGCCACTTCACCCGGCGGGAGGGCCAGCACCTGTGAGTTGTTTTTT CATSPGGRASTCELFF
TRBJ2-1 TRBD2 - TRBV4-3 TGCGTCAGCAGCCAAGATCCGGGACTAGGGGTAGTTAATGAGCTGTTCTTC CVSSQDPGLGVVNELFF
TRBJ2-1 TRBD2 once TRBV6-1 TGTATCAACAGTGGGGACTACCCTAGGGATGAGCAGTTCTTC CINSGDYPRDEQFF
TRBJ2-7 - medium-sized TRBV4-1 TGCGCCAGCAGCCCAACTAGTTCCTACGAGCAGTACTTC CASSPTSSYEQYF
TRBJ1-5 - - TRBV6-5 TGTGCTAGCAGTTACCGGCAGGGATGCAATCAGCCCCAGCATTTT CASSYRQGCNQPQHF
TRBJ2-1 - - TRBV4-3 TGCGCCAGGAGCCAAGATGCAGGAAGTTCCTACAATGAGCAGTTCTTC CARSQDAGSSYNEQFF
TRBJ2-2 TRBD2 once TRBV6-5 TGTGCCAGCAGTTATGGACTAGAGCCGAACACCGAGGAGCTGTTATTT CASSYGLEPNTEELLF
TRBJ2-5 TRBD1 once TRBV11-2 TGTGCCAGCAGCATAAGAACAGGGGACACGAAAGAGACCCAGTACTTC CASSIRTGDTKETQYF
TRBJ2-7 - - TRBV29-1 TGCAGCGTTGAAATGAGGGGCTACGAGCATTACTTC CSVEMRGYEHYF
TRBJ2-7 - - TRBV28 TGTGCCAGCAGTTCGCCTTGGCTAGCAGGAGTCAATGAGCAGTACTTC CASSSPWLAGVNEQYF
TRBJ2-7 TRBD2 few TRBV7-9 TGTGCCAGCAGCTTCCCGGGACTAGTGGGAGGCACGGCCTATGAGCAGTACTTC CASSFPGLVGGTAYEQYF
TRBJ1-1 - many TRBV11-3 TGTGCCAGCAGCTTAATGGCAAACACTGAAGCTTTCTTT CASSLMANTEAFF
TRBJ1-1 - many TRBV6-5 TGTGCCAGCAGTAGTGGAGGGGCCCAGGGTTGGACTGAAGCTTTCTTT CASSSGGAQGWTEAFF
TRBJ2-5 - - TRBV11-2 TGTGCCAGCGGCTTTCGAACCGGGACCAGCCGAGAGACCCAATACTTC CASGFRTGTSRETQYF
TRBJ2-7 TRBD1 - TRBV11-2 TGTGCTAACAGTATCACAGTAGGGGGCTCTTGGACCTACGAGCAGTACTTC CANSITVGGSWTYEQYF